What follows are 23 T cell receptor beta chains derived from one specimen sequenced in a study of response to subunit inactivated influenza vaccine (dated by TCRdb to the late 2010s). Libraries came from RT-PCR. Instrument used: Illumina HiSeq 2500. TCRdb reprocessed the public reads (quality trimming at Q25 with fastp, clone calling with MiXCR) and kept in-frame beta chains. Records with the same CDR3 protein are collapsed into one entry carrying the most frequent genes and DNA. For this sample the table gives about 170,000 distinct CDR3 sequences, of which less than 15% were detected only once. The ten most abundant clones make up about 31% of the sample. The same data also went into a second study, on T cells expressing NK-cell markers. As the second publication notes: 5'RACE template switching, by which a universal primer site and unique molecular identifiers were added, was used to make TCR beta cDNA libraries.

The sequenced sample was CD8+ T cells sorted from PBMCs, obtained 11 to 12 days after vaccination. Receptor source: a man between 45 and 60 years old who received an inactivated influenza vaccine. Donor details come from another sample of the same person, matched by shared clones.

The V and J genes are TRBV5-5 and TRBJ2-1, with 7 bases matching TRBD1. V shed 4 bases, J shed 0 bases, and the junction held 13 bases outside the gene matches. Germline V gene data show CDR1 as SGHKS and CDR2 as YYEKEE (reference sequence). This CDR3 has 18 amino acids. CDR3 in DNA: TGTGCCAGCAGCGATGCTCCACCGGGACAGAGCTCCTACAATGAGCAGTTCTTC. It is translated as CASSDAPPGQSSYNEQFF.

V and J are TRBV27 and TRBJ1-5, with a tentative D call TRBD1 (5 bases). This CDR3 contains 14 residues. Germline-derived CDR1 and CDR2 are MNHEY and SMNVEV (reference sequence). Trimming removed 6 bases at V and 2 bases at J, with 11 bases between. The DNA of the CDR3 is TGTGCCAGCAGCGTCTGGGGGGGCAATCAGCCCCAGCATTTT. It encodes CASSVWGGNQPQHF.

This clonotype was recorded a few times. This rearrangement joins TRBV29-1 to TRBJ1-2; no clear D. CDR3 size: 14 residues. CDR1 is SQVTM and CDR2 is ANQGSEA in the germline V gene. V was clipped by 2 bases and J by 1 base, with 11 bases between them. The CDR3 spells CSVEKTAHNYGYTF. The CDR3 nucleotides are TGCAGCGTTGAAAAGACGGCCCATAACTATGGCTACACCTTC.

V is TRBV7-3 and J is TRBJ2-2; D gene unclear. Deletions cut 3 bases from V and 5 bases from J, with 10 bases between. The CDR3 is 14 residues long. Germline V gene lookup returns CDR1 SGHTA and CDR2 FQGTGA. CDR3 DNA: TGTGCCAGCAGCTTGTATAGACAAACCGGGGAGCTGTTTTTT. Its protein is CASSLYRQTGELFF.

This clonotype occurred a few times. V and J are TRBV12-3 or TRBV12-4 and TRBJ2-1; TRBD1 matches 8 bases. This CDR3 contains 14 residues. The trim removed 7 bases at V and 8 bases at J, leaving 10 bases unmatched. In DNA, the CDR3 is TGTGCCAGCACCCGCGACAGGGGCTGGGATGAGCAGTTCTTC. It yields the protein CASTRDRGWDEQFF.

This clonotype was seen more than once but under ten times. The chain's CDR3 is CSAPRQGYEQYF. The CDR3 nucleotides are TGCAGTGCTCCTCGACAGGGCTACGAGCAGTACTTC. The chain couples TRBV20-1 to TRBJ2-7; 7 bases are shared with TRBD1. Losses at the gene ends were 5 bases for V and 3 bases for J; bases not matched to a gene: 4. The CDR3 totals 12 residues. Germline CDR1 is DFQATT and CDR2 is SNEGSKA (reference sequence).

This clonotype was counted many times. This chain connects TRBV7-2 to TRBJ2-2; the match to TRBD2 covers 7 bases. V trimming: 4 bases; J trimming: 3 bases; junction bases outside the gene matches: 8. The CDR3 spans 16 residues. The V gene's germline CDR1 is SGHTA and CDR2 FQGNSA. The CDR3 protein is CASSSSRDYHTGELFF. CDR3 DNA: TGTGCCAGCAGCTCCTCCAGGGACTACCACACCGGGGAGCTGTTTTTT.

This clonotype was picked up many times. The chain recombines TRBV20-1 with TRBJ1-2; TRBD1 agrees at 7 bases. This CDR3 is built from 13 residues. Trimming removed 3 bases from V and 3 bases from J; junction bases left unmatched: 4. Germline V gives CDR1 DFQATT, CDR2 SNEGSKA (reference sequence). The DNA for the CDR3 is TGCAGTGCTAGTGACAGGGTCGACTATGGCTACACCTTC. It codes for CSASDRVDYGYTF.

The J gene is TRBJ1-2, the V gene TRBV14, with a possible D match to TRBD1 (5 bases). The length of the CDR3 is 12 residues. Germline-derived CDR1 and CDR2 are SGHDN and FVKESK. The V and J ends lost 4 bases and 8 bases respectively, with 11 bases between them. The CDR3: CASSPGPRGYTF. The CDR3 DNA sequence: TGTGCCAGCAGCCCGGGACCCAGAGGCTACACCTTC.

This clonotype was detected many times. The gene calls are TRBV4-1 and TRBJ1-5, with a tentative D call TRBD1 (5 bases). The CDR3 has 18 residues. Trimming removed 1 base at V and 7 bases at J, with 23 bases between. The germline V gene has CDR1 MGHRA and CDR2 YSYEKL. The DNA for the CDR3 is TGCGCCAGCAGCCAAGGAAATACAGGAGCCCTCGGGTGGCAGCCCCAGCATTTT. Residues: CASSQGNTGALGWQPQHF.

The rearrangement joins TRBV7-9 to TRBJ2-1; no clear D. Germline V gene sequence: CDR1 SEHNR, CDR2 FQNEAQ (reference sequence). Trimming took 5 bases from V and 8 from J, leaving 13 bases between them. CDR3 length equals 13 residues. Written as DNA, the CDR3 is TGTGCCAGCAGCCCATACAGACCGGATGAGCAGTTCTTC. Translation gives CASSPYRPDEQFF.

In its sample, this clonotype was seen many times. The CDR3 region is CASSRRGSIYEQYF. CDR3 DNA sequence: TGTGCCAGCAGTCGCCGGGGATCCATCTACGAGCAGTACTTC. This chain links TRBV6-2 or TRBV6-3 with TRBJ2-7, with a weak D call TRBD2 (5 bases). The V gene lost 5 bases and the J gene lost 3 bases, with 14 bases spanning the gap. Germline assignment: CDR1 MNHEY and CDR2 SVGEGT. The CDR3 contains 14 residues.

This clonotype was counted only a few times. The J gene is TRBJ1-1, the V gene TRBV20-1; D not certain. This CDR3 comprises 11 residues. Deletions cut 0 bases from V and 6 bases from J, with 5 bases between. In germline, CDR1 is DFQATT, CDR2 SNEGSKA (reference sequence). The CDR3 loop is CSARDSAEAFF. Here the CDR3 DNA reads TGCAGTGCTAGAGACTCAGCTGAAGCTTTCTTT.

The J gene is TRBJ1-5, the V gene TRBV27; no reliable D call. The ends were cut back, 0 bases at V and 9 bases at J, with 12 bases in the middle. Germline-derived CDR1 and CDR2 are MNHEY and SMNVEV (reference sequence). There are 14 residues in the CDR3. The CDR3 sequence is CASSLSQGRAPQHF. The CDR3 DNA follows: TGTGCCAGCAGTTTATCCCAAGGGAGGGCGCCCCAGCATTTT.

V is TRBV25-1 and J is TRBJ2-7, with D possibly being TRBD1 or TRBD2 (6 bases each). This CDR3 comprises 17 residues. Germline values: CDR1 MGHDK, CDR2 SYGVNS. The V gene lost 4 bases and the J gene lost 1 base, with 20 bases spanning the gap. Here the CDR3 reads CASSGTQGGTHSYEQYF. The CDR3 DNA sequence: TGTGCCAGCAGTGGGACTCAAGGGGGGACTCATTCCTACGAGCAGTACTTC.

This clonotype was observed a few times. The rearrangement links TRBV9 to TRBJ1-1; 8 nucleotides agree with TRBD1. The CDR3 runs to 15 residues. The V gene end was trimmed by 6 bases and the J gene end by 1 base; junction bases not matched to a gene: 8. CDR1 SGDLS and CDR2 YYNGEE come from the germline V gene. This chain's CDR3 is CASNPLDRGNTEAFF. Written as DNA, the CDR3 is TGTGCCAGCAACCCTCTCGACAGGGGGAACACTGAAGCTTTCTTT.

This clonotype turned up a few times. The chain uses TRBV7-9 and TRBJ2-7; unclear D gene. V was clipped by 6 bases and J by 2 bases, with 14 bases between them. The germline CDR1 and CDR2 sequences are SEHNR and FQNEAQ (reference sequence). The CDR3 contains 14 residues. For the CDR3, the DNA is TGTGCCAGCAGGTCGCCCTCTGCTCCCTACGAGCAGTACTTC. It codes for CASRSPSAPYEQYF.

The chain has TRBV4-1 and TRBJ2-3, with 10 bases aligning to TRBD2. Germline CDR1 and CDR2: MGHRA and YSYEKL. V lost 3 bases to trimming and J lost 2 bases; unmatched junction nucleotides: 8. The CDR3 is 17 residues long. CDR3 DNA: TGCGCCAGCAGCCAGACTACCCTAGCGGGGGCCACAGATACGCAGTATTTT. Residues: CASSQTTLAGATDTQYF.

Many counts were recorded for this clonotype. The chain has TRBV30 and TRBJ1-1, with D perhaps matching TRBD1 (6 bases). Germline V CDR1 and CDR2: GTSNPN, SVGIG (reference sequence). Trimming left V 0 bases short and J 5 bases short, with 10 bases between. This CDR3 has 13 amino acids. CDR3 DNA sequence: TGTGCCTGGAGTGTTCTCCAGGGGACTGAAGCTTTCTTT. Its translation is CAWSVLQGTEAFF.

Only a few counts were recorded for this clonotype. CDR3 sequence (DNA): TGTGCCAGCAGCCGCCGATCTAGCGGGAGGGCCTACAATGAGCAGTTCTTC. Protein sequence: CASSRRSSGRAYNEQFF. The chain is built from TRBV14 and TRBJ2-1; 12 bases line up with TRBD2. V shed 4 bases and J 2 bases; nucleotides not matched to a gene: 6. The CDR3 consists of 17 residues. The germline V gene encodes CDR1 SGHDN and CDR2 FVKESK.

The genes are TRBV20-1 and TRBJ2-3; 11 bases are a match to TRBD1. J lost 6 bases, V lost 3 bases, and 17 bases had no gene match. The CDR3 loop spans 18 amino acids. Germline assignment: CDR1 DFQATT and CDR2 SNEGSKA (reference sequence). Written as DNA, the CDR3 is TGCAGTGCTAGGACCGCCGCGGCCGGGACAGGGGGACTGGATACGCAGTATTTT. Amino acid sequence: CSARTAAAGTGGLDTQYF.

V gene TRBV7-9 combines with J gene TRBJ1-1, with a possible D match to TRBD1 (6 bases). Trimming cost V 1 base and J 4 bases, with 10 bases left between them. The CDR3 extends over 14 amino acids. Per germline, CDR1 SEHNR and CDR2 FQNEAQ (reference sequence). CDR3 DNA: TGTGCCAGCAGCTTAGGCAGGGGTACCACTGAAGCTTTCTTT. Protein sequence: CASSLGRGTTEAFF.

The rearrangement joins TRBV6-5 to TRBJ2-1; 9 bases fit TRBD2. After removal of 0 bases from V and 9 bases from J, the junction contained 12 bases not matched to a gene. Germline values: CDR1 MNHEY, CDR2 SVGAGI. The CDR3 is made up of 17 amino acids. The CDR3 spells CASSYSFLAGGPGEQFF. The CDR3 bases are TGTGCCAGCAGTTACTCATTTCTGGCGGGGGGGCCCGGTGAGCAGTTCTTC.